These 9 T cell receptor beta chains came from one sample sequenced in a study of regulatory T cells in long-lasting Graves disease. The TCR beta library used iRepertoire HTBI primers with Arm-PCR amplification of CDR3. One entry per CDR3 protein results from TCRdb running MiXCR on the multiplex PCR reads. The sample yields approximately 690,000 distinct CDR3 sequences, 25% to 35% seen once. Time point of the sample: persistent/refractory GD, antithyroid drugs over 5 years with positive TRAb. The TCR library used RNA extracted from PBMCs. The input for sequencing was peripheral blood mononuclear cells (PBMCs), taken when the disease was refractory, from a patient treated with antithyroid drugs. The receptors here all came from a female donor with Graves disease.

The chain recombines TRBV3-1 with TRBJ2-5, with 9 bases that match TRBD1. The ends lost 1 base at V and 2 bases at J; junction bases unmatched: 5. The CDR3 totals 16 residues. From germline, CDR1 is LGHDT and CDR2 YNNKEL (reference sequence). The CDR3 sequence: CASSQAGTGRQETQYF. The CDR3 nucleotides are TGTGCCAGCAGCCAAGCTGGGACAGGGAGGCAAGAGACCCAGTACTTC.

The CDR3 sequence is CASSYPPSLAGDYEQYF. The CDR3 DNA is TGTGCCAGCAGTTACCCCCCGTCACTAGCGGGGGACTACGAGCAGTACTTC. J is TRBJ2-7 and V is TRBV6-9; 11 bases fit TRBD2. This CDR3 comprises 17 residues. The V gene's germline CDR1 is MNHGY and CDR2 SVAAGI. V lost 3 bases and J lost 3; bases outside the gene matches: 10.

The chain has TRBV29-1 and TRBJ1-1, with a possible D match to TRBD1 (5 bases). The CDR3 is made up of 12 amino acids. From germline, CDR1 is SQVTM and CDR2 ANQGSEA. Trimming cost V 2 bases and J 4 bases, with 8 bases left between them. CDR3 DNA: TGCAGCGTTGAACATGGGGGCACTGAAGCTTTCTTT. Translation: CSVEHGGTEAFF. Looking up the rest from reference TRBV29-1 and TRBJ1-1 gives the full variable domain: SAVISQKPSRDICQRGTSLTIQCQVDSQVTMMFWYRQQPGQSLTLIATANQGSEATYESGFVIDKFPISRPNLTFSTLTVSNMSPEDSSIYLCSVEHGGTEAFFGQGTRLTVV.

The gene calls are TRBV2 and TRBJ1-1; 7 bases align to TRBD1. From germline, CDR1 is SNHLY and CDR2 FYNNEI. V dropped 4 bases and J dropped 5; count of bases not matched to a gene: 10. The CDR3 length is 15 residues. CDR3 loop: CASSGQGGGITEAFF. The CDR3, as DNA: TGTGCCAGCAGTGGACAGGGTGGGGGTATAACTGAAGCTTTCTTT.

This clonotype was observed many times. This chain joins TRBV28 and TRBJ1-2; 9 nucleotides agree with TRBD1. V was pared by 1 base and J by 6 bases, with 9 bases of the junction left unmatched. The CDR3 length is 16 residues. Germline V gene lookup returns CDR1 MDHEN and CDR2 SYDVKM. CDR3 sequence: CASSLSLPRTGDGYTF. DNA of the CDR3: TGTGCCAGCAGTTTATCCTTACCCCGGACAGGGGATGGCTACACCTTC.

This clonotype has just a few counts. This chain links TRBV6-1 with TRBJ1-2; D ambiguous. V gave up 8 bases and J gave up 0 bases, with 13 bases separating them. Germline CDR1 reads MNHNS; CDR2 reads SASEGT. The CDR3 contains 14 residues. CDR3 amino acids: CASSGSLSNYGYTF. The CDR3 bases are TGTGCCAGCTCTGGCAGCCTATCTAACTATGGCTACACCTTC.

This clonotype has more than one count but fewer than ten. V gene TRBV4-1 combines with J gene TRBJ1-2; no firm D call. The V gene's germline CDR1 is MGHRA and CDR2 YSYEKL. The V end was cut by 2 bases, the J end by 4 bases, with 8 bases between. The CDR3 runs to 13 residues. CDR3 region: CASSQPVGYGYTF. In DNA form, the CDR3 reads TGCGCCAGCAGCCAACCAGTAGGCTATGGCTACACCTTC.

The chain links TRBV5-1 to TRBJ1-1, with D tentatively TRBD1 (5 bases). The germline CDR1 and CDR2 sequences are SGHRS and YFSETQ. The CDR3 length is 12 residues. With 4 bases removed from V and 11 bases from J, the gap between germline ends came to 15 bases. The CDR3 reads CASSGAADGAFF. The DNA of the CDR3 is TGCGCCAGCAGCGGGGCTGCCGACGGCGCTTTCTTT. The full variable domain, with the rest looked up from reference TRBV5-1 and TRBJ1-1, is KAGVTQTPRYLIKTRGQQVTLSCSPISGHRSVSWYQQTPGQGLQFLFEYFSETQRNKGNFPGRFSGRQFSNSRSEMNVSTLELGDSALYLCASSGAADGAFFGQGTRLTVV.

The rearrangement links TRBV6-1 to TRBJ2-2; perhaps TRBD2 as D (5 bases). The V end lost 5 bases, the J end lost 7 bases, and 14 bases lay between the germline ends. CDR3 size: 14 residues. Per germline, CDR1 MNHNS and CDR2 SASEGT. The CDR3 coding sequence is TGTGCCAGCAGTCTGAGGGCGGCAAACGGGGAGCTGTTTTTT. The encoded protein is CASSLRAANGELFF.